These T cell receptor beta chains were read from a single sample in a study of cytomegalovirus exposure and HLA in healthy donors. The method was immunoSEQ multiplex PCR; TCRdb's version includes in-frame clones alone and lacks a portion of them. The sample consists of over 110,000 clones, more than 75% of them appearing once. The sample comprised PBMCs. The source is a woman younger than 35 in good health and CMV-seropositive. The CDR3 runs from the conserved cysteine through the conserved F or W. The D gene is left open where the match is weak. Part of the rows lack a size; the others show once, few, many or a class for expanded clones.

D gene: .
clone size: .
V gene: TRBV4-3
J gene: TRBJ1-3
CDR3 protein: CASSQTQASSGNTIYF
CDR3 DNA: TGCGCCAGCAGCCAGACACAGGCCTCCTCTGGAAACACCATATATTTT

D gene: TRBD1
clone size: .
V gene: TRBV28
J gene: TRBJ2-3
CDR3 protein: CASGDRGRLGTDTQYF
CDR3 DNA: TGTGCCAGCGGAGACAGGGGGCGGCTGGGCACAGATACGCAGTATTTT

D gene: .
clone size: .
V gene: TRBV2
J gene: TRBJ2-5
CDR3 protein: CASSRGYQETQYF
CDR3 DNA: TGTGCCAGCAGTAGGGGTTATCAAGAGACCCAGTACTTC

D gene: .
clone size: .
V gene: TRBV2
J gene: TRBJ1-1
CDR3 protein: CASTGHISEAFF
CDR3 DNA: TGTGCCTCGACGGGACACATCTCTGAAGCTTTCTTT

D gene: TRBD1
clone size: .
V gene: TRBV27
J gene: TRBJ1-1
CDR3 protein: CASSSDRGATEAFF
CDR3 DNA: TGTGCCAGCAGTTCCGACAGGGGGGCCACTGAAGCTTTCTTT

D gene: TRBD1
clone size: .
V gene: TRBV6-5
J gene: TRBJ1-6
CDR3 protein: CASSYETGVSPLHF
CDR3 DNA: TGTGCCAGCAGTTATGAGACAGGGGTTTCACCCCTCCACTTT

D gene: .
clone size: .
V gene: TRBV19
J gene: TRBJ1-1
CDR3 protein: CAGRRAGGGGGEAFF
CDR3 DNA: TGTGCCGGCCGGCGCGCAGGAGGGGGGGGCGGTGAAGCTTTCTTT

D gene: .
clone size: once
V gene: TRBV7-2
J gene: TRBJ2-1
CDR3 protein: CASSLALADSYNEQFF
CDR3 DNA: TGTGCCAGCAGCTTAGCGCTGGCAGACTCCTACAATGAGCAGTTCTTC

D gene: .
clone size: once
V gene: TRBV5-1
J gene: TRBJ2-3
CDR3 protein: CASGIHTAGVTDTQYF
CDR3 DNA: TGCGCCAGCGGCATCCATACAGCAGGGGTAACAGATACGCAGTATTTT

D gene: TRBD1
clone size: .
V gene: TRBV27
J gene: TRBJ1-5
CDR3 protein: CASSSTGDQPQHF
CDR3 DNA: TGTGCCAGCAGTTCGACAGGGGATCAGCCCCAGCATTTT

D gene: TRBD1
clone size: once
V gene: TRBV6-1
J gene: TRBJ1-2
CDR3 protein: CASSQPGQGNYGYTF
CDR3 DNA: TGTGCCAGCAGTCAACCGGGACAGGGGAACTATGGCTACACCTTC

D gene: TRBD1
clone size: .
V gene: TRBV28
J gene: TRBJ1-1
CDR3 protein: CASILPGQGANTEAFF
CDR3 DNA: TGTGCCAGCATCCTACCGGGACAGGGGGCCAACACTGAAGCTTTCTTT

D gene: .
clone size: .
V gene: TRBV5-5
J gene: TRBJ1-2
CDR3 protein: CASGPGVSEGYTF
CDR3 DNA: TGTGCCAGCGGCCCAGGGGTATCGGAAGGCTACACCTTC

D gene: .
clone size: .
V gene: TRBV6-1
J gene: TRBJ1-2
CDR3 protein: CASSERREGYGYTF
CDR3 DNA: TGTGCCAGCAGTGAAAGGCGGGAAGGGTATGGCTACACCTTC

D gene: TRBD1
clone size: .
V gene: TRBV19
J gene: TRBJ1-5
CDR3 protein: CATTKTGASNQPQHF
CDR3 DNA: TGTGCCACCACCAAGACAGGGGCCAGCAATCAGCCCCAGCATTTT

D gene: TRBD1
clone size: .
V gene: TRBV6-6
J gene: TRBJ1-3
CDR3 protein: CAVRTGGSGNTIYF
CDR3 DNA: TGTGCCGTACGAACAGGGGGCTCTGGAAACACCATATATTTT

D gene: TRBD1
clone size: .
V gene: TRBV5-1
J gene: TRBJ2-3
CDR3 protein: CASSLVSGGWDTQYF
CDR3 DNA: TGCGCCAGCAGCTTGGTCTCAGGGGGCTGGGATACGCAGTATTTT

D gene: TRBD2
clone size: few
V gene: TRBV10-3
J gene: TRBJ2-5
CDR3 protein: CAIRGGRTQETQYF
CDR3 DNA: TGTGCCATCAGGGGGGGGAGAACTCAAGAGACCCAGTACTTC

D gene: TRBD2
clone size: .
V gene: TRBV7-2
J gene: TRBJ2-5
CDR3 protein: CASSFGRGKTQYF
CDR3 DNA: TGTGCCAGCAGCTTCGGGCGGGGGAAGACCCAGTACTTC

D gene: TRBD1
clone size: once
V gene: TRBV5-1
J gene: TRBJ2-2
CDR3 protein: CASSLVQGAGELFF
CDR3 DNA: TGCGCCAGCAGCTTGGTACAGGGGGCCGGGGAGCTGTTTTTT

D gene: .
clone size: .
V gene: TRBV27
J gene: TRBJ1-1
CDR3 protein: CASRLSPPTNTEAFF
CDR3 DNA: TGTGCCAGCAGATTAAGCCCCCCAACGAACACTGAAGCTTTCTTT

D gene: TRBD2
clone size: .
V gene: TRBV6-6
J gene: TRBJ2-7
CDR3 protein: CASRTGGSPGPYEQYF
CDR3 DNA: TGTGCCAGCAGAACCGGCGGGAGTCCAGGGCCCTACGAGCAGTACTTC

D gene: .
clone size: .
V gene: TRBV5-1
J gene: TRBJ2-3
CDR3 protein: CASSLTQMSQIYTDTQYF
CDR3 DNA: TGCGCCAGCAGCTTGACACAGATGTCCCAAATCTACACAGATACGCAGTATTTT

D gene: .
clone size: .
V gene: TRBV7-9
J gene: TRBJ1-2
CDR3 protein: CASSPRGVNYGYTF
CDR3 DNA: TGTGCCAGCAGCCCTCGGGGGGTTAACTATGGCTACACCTTC

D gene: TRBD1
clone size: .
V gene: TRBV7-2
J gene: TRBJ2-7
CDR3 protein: CASSPTGTGGSYEQYF
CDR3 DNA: TGTGCCAGCAGCCCTACCGGGACAGGGGGTTCCTACGAGCAGTACTTC

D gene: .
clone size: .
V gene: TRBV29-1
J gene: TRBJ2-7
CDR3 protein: CSVKTGSYHEQYF
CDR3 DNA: TGCAGCGTTAAGACAGGTTCCTACCACGAGCAGTACTTC

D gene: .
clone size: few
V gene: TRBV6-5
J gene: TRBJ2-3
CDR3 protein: CASSYAPRLALYTQYF
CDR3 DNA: TGTGCCAGCAGTTATGCTCCCCGCCTAGCGCTGTATACGCAGTATTTT

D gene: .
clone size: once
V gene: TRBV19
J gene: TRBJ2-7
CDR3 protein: CASSSPAGIYEQYF
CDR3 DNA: TGTGCCAGTAGTTCCCCTGCGGGCATTTACGAGCAGTACTTC

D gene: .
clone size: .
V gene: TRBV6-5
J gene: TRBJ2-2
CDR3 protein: CASSLRGTGELFF
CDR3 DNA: TGTGCCAGCAGTCTCCGGGGCACCGGGGAGCTGTTTTTT

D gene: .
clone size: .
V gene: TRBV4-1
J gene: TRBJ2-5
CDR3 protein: CASSQDSLAGRFQETQYF
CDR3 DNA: TGCGCCAGCAGCCAAGATAGCTTGGCGGGACGATTTCAAGAGACCCAGTACTTC

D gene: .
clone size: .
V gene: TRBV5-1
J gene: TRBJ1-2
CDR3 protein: CASRPASGSNYGYTF
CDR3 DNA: TGCGCCAGCAGGCCCGCCTCGGGTTCAAACTATGGCTACACCTTC

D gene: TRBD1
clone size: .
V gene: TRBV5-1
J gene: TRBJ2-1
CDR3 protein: CASSLEGAGYNEQFF
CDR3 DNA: TGCGCCAGCAGCTTGGAGGGGGCTGGGTACAATGAGCAGTTCTTC

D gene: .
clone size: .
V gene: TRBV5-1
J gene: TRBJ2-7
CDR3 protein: CASSLSGRERDEQYF
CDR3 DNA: TGCGCCAGCAGCTTGAGTGGCCGGGAGAGGGACGAGCAGTACTTC

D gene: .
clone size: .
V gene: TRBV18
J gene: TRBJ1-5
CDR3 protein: CASSEQVSSNQPQHF
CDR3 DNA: TGTGCCAGCTCAGAACAGGTCTCTAGCAATCAGCCCCAGCATTTT

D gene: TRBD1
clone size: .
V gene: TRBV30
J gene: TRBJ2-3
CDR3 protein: CAWSRTGSADTQYF
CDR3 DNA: TGTGCCTGGAGCAGGACAGGGAGCGCAGATACGCAGTATTTT

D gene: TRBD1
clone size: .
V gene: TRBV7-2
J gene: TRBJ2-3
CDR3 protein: CASSLIGTADTDTQYF
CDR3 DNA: TGTGCCAGCAGTCTGATCGGGACAGCTGACACAGATACGCAGTATTTT

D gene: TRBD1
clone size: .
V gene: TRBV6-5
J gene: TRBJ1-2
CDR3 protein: CASRPGQKANYGYTF
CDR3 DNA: TGTGCCAGCAGACCGGGACAGAAGGCTAACTATGGCTACACCTTC

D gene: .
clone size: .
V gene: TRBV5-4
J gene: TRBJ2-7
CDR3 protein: CASSLGLNSYEQYF
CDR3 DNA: TGTGCCAGCAGCCTAGGACTAAACTCCTACGAGCAGTACTTC